The present TCR beta chain was sequenced within a study of cytomegalovirus exposure and HLA in healthy donors. Study at large: Early released data had 65 million to 100 million unique TCRs, all coming from HLA-typed donors. Study observations and caveats: Later genetic work tied a missense DCLRE1C variant to beta-chain V and J trimming. Most sequenced TCRs were rare (though some public TCRs occurred in many donors). Being productive about 87% or about 30% of the time was typical of most TCR beta V segments in an earlier analysis.

Amplification used 60 Vbeta primers and 13 Jbeta primers. Sequencing used immunoSEQ multiplex PCR; TCRdb keeps in-frame clones, though not all of them. Here the sample spans 150,000 to 200,000 clones, around 80% being singletons. V gave up 5 bases and J gave up 4 bases, with 16 bases separating them. Germline lookup yields CDR1 SEHNR and CDR2 FQNEAQ (reference sequence). The CDR3 is 15 residues long. Worth noting for this clone: Antigen: not known.

The chain carries TRBV7-9 and TRBJ2-3; the D gene is possibly TRBD2 (5 bases). The specimen sequenced was PBMCs. The sequence derives from a woman in her 30s in good health and CMV-seropositive. The CDR3 sequence is CASSPGVNRADTQYF. CDR3 sequence (DNA): TGTGCCAGCAGCCCCGGGGTAAATCGGGCAGATACGCAGTATTTT.